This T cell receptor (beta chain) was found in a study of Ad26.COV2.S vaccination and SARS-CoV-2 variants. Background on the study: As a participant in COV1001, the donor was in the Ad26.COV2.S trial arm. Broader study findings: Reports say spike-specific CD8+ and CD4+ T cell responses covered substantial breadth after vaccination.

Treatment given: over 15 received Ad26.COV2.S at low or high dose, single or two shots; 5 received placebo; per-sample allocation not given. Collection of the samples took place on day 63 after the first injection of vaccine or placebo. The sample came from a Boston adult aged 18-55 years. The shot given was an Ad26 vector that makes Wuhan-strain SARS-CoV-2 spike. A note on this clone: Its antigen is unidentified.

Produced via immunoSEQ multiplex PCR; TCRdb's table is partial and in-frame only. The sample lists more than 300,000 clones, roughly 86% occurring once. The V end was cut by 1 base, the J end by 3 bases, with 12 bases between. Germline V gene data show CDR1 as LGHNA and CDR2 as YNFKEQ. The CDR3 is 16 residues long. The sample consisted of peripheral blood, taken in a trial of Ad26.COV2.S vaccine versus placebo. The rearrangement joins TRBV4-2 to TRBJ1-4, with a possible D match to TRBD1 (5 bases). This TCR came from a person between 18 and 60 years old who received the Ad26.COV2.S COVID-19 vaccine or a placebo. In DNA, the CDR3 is TGTGCCAGCAGCCAAGCTTCCGGGGGATCTAATGAAAAACTGTTTTTT. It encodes CASSQASGGSNEKLFF.